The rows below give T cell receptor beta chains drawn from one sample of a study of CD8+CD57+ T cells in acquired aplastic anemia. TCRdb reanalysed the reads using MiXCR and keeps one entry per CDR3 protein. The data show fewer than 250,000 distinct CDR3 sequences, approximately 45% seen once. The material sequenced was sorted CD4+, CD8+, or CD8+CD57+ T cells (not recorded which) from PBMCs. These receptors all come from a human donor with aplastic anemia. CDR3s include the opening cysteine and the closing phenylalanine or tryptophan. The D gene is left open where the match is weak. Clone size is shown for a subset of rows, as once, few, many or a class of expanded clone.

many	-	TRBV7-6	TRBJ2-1	TGTGCCAGCAGCTTATCTTGGGGAGAGGGGGATGAGCAGTTCTTC	CASSLSWGEGDEQFF
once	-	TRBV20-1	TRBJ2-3	TGCAGTGCGAACGGGGGCGGGGTTAGCACAGATACGCAGTATTTT	CSANGGGVSTDTQYF
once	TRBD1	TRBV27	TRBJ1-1	TGTGCCAGCAGTTTCGGGACAGGGGAGGACTTCTTT	CASSFGTGEDFF
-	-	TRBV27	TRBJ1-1	TGTGCCAGCAGAGAGGACGGCATGAACACTGAAGCTTTCTTT	CASREDGMNTEAFF
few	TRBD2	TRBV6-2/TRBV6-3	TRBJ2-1	TGTGCCAGCAGCCGCGCGCTAGCGGGGCGGGGGGAGCAGTTCTTC	CASSRALAGRGEQFF
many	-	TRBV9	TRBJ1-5	TGTGCCAGCAGCGGAACAGGTAGCAATCAGCCCCAGCATTTT	CASSGTGSNQPQHF
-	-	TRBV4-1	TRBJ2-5	TGCGCCAGCAGCCAAGACTGGGTTACTAACCAAGAGACCCAGTACTTC	CASSQDWVTNQETQYF
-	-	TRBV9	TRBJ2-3	TGTGCCAGCAGCGCAAATACGTTCACAGATACGCAGTATTTT	CASSANTFTDTQYF
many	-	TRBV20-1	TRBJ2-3	TGCAGTGCTAGATCTCCTGGCTTCTCGCAGTATTTT	CSARSPGFSQYF
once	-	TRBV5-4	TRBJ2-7	TGTGCCAGCAGCCACCCCGGGCACGAGCAGTACTTC	CASSHPGHEQYF
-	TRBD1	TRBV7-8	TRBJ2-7	TGTGCCAGCAGCCCGCGGATGACAGGGGCCTACGAGCAGTACTTC	CASSPRMTGAYEQYF
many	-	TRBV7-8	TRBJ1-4	TGTGCCAGCAGCCAGGAGGGGGTAGTAGATGAAAAACTGTTTTTT	CASSQEGVVDEKLFF
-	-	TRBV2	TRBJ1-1	TGTGCCAGCTACGGGGACGGTGGAGCTGAAGCTTTCTTT	CASYGDGGAEAFF
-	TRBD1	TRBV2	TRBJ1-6	TGTGCCAGCAGACACCGGGACAGGGACTCACCCCTCCACTTT	CASRHRDRDSPLHF
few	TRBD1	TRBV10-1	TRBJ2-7	TGCGCCAGCAGTGAGTCGGGGACAGGGGGCGAGGACGAGCAGTACTTC	CASSESGTGGEDEQYF
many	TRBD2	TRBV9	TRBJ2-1	TGTGCCAGCAGCGTAGAGGGACTACTTTACAATGAGCAGTTCTTC	CASSVEGLLYNEQFF
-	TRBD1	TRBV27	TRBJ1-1	TGTGCCAGCAGCGCCCACTACGGGACAGGGGGCACTGAAGCTTTCTTT	CASSAHYGTGGTEAFF
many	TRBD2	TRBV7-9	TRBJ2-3	TGTGCCAGCAGCCGAACCGTGGGGACTAGTCGAACAGATACGCAGTATTTT	CASSRTVGTSRTDTQYF
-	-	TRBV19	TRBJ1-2	TGTGCCAGTAGTGCCGGGACAAGAGGACTTGATGGCTACACCTTC	CASSAGTRGLDGYTF
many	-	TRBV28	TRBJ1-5	TGTGCCAGCACCATACAGGGAGATCAGCCCCAGCATTTT	CASTIQGDQPQHF
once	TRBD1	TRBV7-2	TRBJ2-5	TGTGCCAGCAGGATCCGGGACAGGGGTGAGACCCAGTACTTC	CASRIRDRGETQYF
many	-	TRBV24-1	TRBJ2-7	TGTGCCACCAGTGGTGTGACTAGCTACGAGCAGTACTTC	CATSGVTSYEQYF
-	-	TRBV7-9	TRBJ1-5	TGTGCCAGCACCGTCGATGCCAACAATCAGCCCCAGCATTTT	CASTVDANNQPQHF
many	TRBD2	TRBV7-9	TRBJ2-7	TGTGCCAGCAGCCCCCCAGCGGGGGAGAATTCCTACGAGCAGTACTTC	CASSPPAGENSYEQYF
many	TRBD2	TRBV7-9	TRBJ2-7	TGTGCCAGCAGCTTACCTAGCGGGGGGGCTTACGAGCAGTACTTC	CASSLPSGGAYEQYF
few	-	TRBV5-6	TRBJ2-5	TGTGCCAGCATAGGAGAAGACCAAGAGACCCGGTACTTC	CASIGEDQETRYF
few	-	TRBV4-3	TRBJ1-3	TGCGCCAGCAGCCAAGATTCGGGGAACTCTGGAAACACCATATATTTT	CASSQDSGNSGNTIYF